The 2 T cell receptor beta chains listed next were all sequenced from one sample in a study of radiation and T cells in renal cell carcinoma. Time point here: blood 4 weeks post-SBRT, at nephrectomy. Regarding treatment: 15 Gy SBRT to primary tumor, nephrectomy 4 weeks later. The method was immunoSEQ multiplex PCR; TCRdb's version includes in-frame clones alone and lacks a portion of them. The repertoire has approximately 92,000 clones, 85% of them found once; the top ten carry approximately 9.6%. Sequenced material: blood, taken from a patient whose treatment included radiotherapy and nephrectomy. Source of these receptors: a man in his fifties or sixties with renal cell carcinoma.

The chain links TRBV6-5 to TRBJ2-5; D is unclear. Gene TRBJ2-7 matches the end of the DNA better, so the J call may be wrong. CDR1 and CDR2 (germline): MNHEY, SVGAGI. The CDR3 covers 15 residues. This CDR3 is CASSYSGNRPYEQYF. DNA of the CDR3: TGTGCCAGCAGTTACTCTGGGAACAGACCCTACGAGCAGTACTTC.

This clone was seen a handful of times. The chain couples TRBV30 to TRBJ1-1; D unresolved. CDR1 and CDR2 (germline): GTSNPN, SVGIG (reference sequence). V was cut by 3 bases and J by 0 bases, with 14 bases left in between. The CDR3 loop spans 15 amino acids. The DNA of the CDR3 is TGTGCCTGGAGCGAGATGCGAAGGCTGAACACTGAAGCTTTCTTT. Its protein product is CAWSEMRRLNTEAFF.